Listed here are 30 T cell receptor beta chains from one sample, sequenced in a study of OX40 agonist ivuxolimab in advanced cancers. Generated by immunoSEQ multiplex PCR, the TCRdb table keeps only in-frame clones and is missing some. The sample holds tens of thousands of clones, around nine tenths seen once. The sample consisted of CD4+ or CD8+ T cells sorted from blood, taken in a trial of the OX40 agonist ivuxolimab. The receptors stem from an adult with an advanced solid tumor such as melanoma, head and neck, liver or kidney cancer.

The chain joins TRBV21-1 to TRBJ2-7; the D call TRBD1 from the table was never checked on the DNA. TRBV21-1 has pseudogene status. This CDR3 contains 17 residues. The CDR3 region has the DNA TGTGCCAGCAGCGCGTGTACCGGGACAGCATGCTCCTACGAGCAGTACTTC. Its translation is CASSACTGTACSYEQYF.

The gene calls are TRBV11-2 and TRBJ2-1; D possibly corresponds to TRBD1 (5 bases). The CDR3 covers 15 residues. The V end lost 3 bases, the J end lost 2 bases, and 11 bases lay between the germline ends. Germline-derived CDR1 and CDR2 are SGHAT and FQNNGV. CDR3 sequence: CASSFGHDAYNEQFF. The CDR3 region has the DNA TGTGCCAGCAGCTTTGGACACGATGCCTACAATGAGCAGTTCTTC.

The chain is built from TRBV19 and TRBJ2-2; 7 nucleotides line up with TRBD2. CDR1 and CDR2 (germline): LNHDA, SQIVND (reference sequence). The CDR3 runs 14 residues. With 8 bases clipped from V and 6 bases from J, the junction kept 9 bases outside the gene matches. This chain's CDR3 is CASLAGRLAGELFF. The CDR3, as DNA: TGTGCCAGTTTAGCGGGCCGATTGGCCGGGGAGCTGTTTTTT.

CDR3 DNA: TGTGCCAGCACGGCGCGAGAGACCCAGTACTTC. Protein: CASTARETQYF. This chain connects TRBV6-1 to TRBJ2-5; D ambiguous. The CDR3 runs to 11 residues. Trimming removed 7 bases at V and 4 bases at J, with 7 bases between. CDR1 and CDR2 (germline): MNHNS, SASEGT.

This clone appeared a few times. The chain has TRBV7-2 and TRBJ1-1, with 8 bases fitting TRBD1. J lost 4 bases, V lost 1 base, and 2 bases had no gene match. Germline V gene sequence: CDR1 SGHTA, CDR2 FQGNSA. This CDR3 is 14 amino acids long. The CDR3 spells CASSLVGQGTEAFF. CDR3 coding DNA: TGTGCCAGCAGCTTAGTAGGACAGGGCACTGAAGCTTTCTTT.

The chain links TRBV6-5 to TRBJ2-7; 11 positions agree with TRBD1. The trim removed 6 bases at V and 3 bases at J, leaving 4 bases unmatched. The germline V gene encodes CDR1 MNHEY and CDR2 SVGAGI. This CDR3 is built from 14 residues. In DNA, the CDR3 is TGTGCCAGCAGACCGGACAGGGGGCTCTACGAGCAGTACTTC. Residues: CASRPDRGLYEQYF.

V is TRBV7-2 and J is TRBJ2-7; weak D call: TRBD2 (6 bases). CDR1 is SGHTA, CDR2 FQGNSA, per germline. This CDR3 has 15 amino acids. The V end was cut by 8 bases, the J end by 4 bases, with 21 bases between. CDR3 amino acids: CASSLDGSGAYEQYF. DNA for the CDR3: TGTGCCAGCTCTTTGGACGGGAGTGGAGCTTACGAGCAGTACTTC. The whole variable domain, remainder taken from reference TRBV7-2 and TRBJ2-7, is GAGVSQSPSNKVTEKGKDVELRCDPISGHTALYWYRQSLGQGLEFLIYFQGNSAPDKSGLPSDRFSAERTGGSVSTLTIQRTQQEDSAVYLCASSLDGSGAYEQYFGPGTRLTVT.

The gene calls are TRBV18 and TRBJ2-3, with D perhaps assigned TRBD1 or TRBD2 (5 bases each). Per the germline V gene, CDR1 is KGHSH and CDR2 is LQKENI. Trimming pared 3 bases from V and 5 bases from J, leaving 12 bases between. The CDR3 is 14 amino acids. The CDR3 DNA reads TGTGCCAGCTCACCGTACTATGGGGGAGATACGCAGTATTTT. Translating gives CASSPYYGGDTQYF.

This clone came up once. The rearrangement uses TRBV9 and TRBJ2-1, with D possibly TRBD2 on 5 matching bases. Germline CDR1 is SGDLS and CDR2 is YYNGEE. V was pared by 0 bases and J by 0 bases, with 13 bases between. The CDR3 runs to 17 residues. The CDR3 sequence: CASSVASGVSSYNEQFF. The CDR3 nucleotides read TGTGCCAGCAGCGTAGCAAGCGGCGTCAGCTCCTACAATGAGCAGTTCTTC.

The chain uses TRBV4-1 and TRBJ2-3, with 14 nucleotides matching TRBD2. CDR1 is MGHRA and CDR2 is YSYEKL in the germline V gene. Trimming at V came to 5 bases and at J to 10 bases, leaving 11 bases not matched to a gene. The CDR3 length is 16 residues. This CDR3 is CASSYEGLAGDMAQYF. The CDR3 nucleotides are TGCGCCAGCAGCTACGAGGGACTAGCGGGAGATATGGCGCAGTATTTT.

This clone was seen only once. The rearrangement links TRBV28 to TRBJ1-1; D remains ambiguous. The CDR3 totals 13 residues. Trimming removed 10 bases at V and 0 bases at J, with 12 bases between. Germline V gives CDR1 MDHEN, CDR2 SYDVKM. The CDR3 DNA reads TGTGCCACCCAAGGGTTACTGAACACTGAAGCTTTCTTT. It specifies CATQGLLNTEAFF.

To note about this clone: Relative to the germline gene, one junction end is altered; a read error may explain this. The chain carries TRBV5-8 and TRBJ2-3; 10 bases match TRBD2. Looked up from germline, CDR1 is SGHTS and CDR2 is YDEGEE. This CDR3 is built from 18 residues. CDR3 sequence: CASSPGTSVYSYTDTQYF. CDR3 sequence (DNA): TGTGCCAGCAGCCCCGGGACTAGCGTGTATTCTTACACAGACACGCAGTATTTT.

The sample holds a few counts of this clone. The CDR3 DNA is TGTGCCAGCAGCTCACAACGAAATCAGCCCCAGCATTTT. Its translation: CASSSQRNQPQHF. This chain links TRBV7-2 with TRBJ1-5; D unresolved. The germline gives CDR1 SGHTA, CDR2 FQGNSA. V lost 4 bases to trimming and J lost 4 bases, with 8 bases between them. The CDR3 is 13 residues long.

The V gene is TRBV7-9, the J gene TRBJ1-1, with D perhaps TRBD1 (5 bases). Trimming stripped 8 bases from V and 2 bases from J, with 15 bases between. The germline CDR1 and CDR2 sequences are SEHNR and FQNEAQ (reference sequence). CDR3 length: 14 amino acids. CDR3 DNA sequence: TGTGCCAGCGTTTCGGGACGGTTAAACACTGAAGCTTTCTTT. Its protein product is CASVSGRLNTEAFF. Full variable domain (remainder filled in from reference TRBV7-9 and TRBJ1-1): DTGVSQNPRHKITKRGQNVTFRCDPISEHNRLYWYRQTLGQGPEFLTYFQNEAQLEKSRLLSDRFSAERPKGSFSTLEIQRTEQGDSAMYLCASVSGRLNTEAFFGQGTRLTVV.

This clone appeared a single time. The rearrangement joins TRBV5-4 to TRBJ1-1, with D unclear. Trimming cost V 5 bases and J 1 base, with 6 bases left between them. The CDR3 spans 12 residues. Germline V gene sequence: CDR1 SGHNT, CDR2 YYREEE (reference sequence). CDR3 in amino acids: CASRSPNTEAFF. The CDR3 DNA follows: TGTGCCAGCAGATCTCCGAACACTGAAGCTTTCTTT. Variable domain in full (rest from reference TRBV5-4 and TRBJ1-1): ETGVTQSPTHLIKTRGQQVTLRCSSQSGHNTVSWYQQALGQGPQFIFQYYREEENGRGNFPPRFSGLQFPNYSSELNVNALELDDSALYLCASRSPNTEAFFGQGTRLTVV.

The V gene is TRBV11-2, the J gene TRBJ2-2; 8 bases fit TRBD1. With 5 bases clipped from V and 6 bases from J, the junction kept 11 bases outside the gene matches. There are 16 residues in the CDR3. The germline CDR1 and CDR2 sequences are SGHAT and FQNNGV. CDR3 in amino acids: CASSPLRTGRAGELFF. The CDR3 DNA reads as TGTGCCAGCAGCCCCCTCCGGACAGGGCGGGCCGGGGAGCTGTTTTTT.

J is TRBJ2-5 and V is TRBV7-6; D perhaps matches TRBD1 (5 bases). The CDR3 has 15 residues. Per the germline V gene, CDR1 is SGHVS and CDR2 is FNYEAQ. Trimming removed 6 bases at V and 2 bases at J, with 16 bases between. The CDR3: CASRTDSGEQETQYF. In DNA, the CDR3 is TGTGCCAGCAGAACCGACAGTGGAGAGCAAGAGACCCAGTACTTC.

This clone was recorded once. The V call is TRBV5-1, the J call TRBJ2-1; a weak D match, TRBD2 (5 bases). Germline loops: CDR1 SGHRS, CDR2 YFSETQ. This CDR3 is 16 amino acids long. Trimming cost V 2 bases and J 0 bases, with 12 bases left between them. The CDR3 region is CASSFGEKSSYNEQFF. CDR3 DNA: TGCGCCAGCAGCTTTGGGGAGAAGAGCTCCTACAATGAGCAGTTCTTC.

This clone was seen more than once but under ten times. The chain couples TRBV5-5 to TRBJ1-1; D might be TRBD1 (5 bases). Germline-derived CDR1 and CDR2 are SGHKS and YYEKEE (reference sequence). The V and J ends lost 5 bases and 2 bases respectively, with 19 bases between them. The CDR3 is 16 residues long. CDR3: CASSSPLRGKNTEAFF. CDR3 sequence (DNA): TGTGCCAGCAGTTCCCCCTTGAGGGGTAAAAACACTGAAGCTTTCTTT.

This chain connects TRBV19 to TRBJ2-4, with TRBD1 matching over 9 bases. The CDR3 has 13 amino acids. The germline V gene has CDR1 LNHDA and CDR2 SQIVND (reference sequence). J lost 6 bases, V lost 7 bases, and 4 bases had no gene match. This CDR3 reads CASTPDRGNIQYF. CDR3 DNA sequence: TGTGCCAGTACCCCGGACAGGGGAAACATTCAGTACTTC.

V usage is TRBV18 and J usage is TRBJ2-5; 7 bases are a match to TRBD1. This CDR3 is built from 14 residues. With 5 bases clipped from V and 4 bases from J, the junction kept 7 bases outside the gene matches. The germline V gene has CDR1 KGHSH and CDR2 LQKENI. In DNA form, the CDR3 reads TGTGCCAGCTCAATAACAGGGGTCGGAGAGACCCAGTACTTC. The encoded protein is CASSITGVGETQYF.

This chain connects TRBV7-3 to TRBJ2-2; D not resolved. Trimming pared 7 bases from V and 4 bases from J, leaving 10 bases between. CDR1 SGHTA and CDR2 FQGTGA come from the germline V gene. The CDR3 runs 13 residues. The CDR3 nucleotides read TGTGCCAGCACCTATATGAGCACCGGGGAGCTGTTTTTT. Protein sequence: CASTYMSTGELFF.

This chain connects TRBV28 to TRBJ2-5, with 9 bases that match TRBD1. The CDR3 runs to 14 residues. J lost 6 bases, V lost 4 bases, and 6 bases had no gene match. The V gene's germline CDR1 is MDHEN and CDR2 SYDVKM. The CDR3 DNA reads TGTGCCAGCAGTTGGGACAGGGTTGCGAAGACCCAGTACTTC. As protein: CASSWDRVAKTQYF.

V and J are TRBV18 and TRBJ2-2; 11 bases match TRBD2. Germline CDR1 reads KGHSH; CDR2 reads LQKENI. The junction had 7 bases not matched to a gene; V was cut back by 4 bases and J by 0 bases. The length of the CDR3 is 18 residues. The CDR3 nucleotides read TGTGCCAGCTCACGGTCGACTAGCGGGAACTCGAACACCGGGGAGCTGTTTTTT. This gives the protein CASSRSTSGNSNTGELFF.

The V call is TRBV18, the J call TRBJ1-3; unclear D gene. V lost 6 bases and J lost 0, with 15 bases in between. Per germline, CDR1 KGHSH and CDR2 LQKENI. The CDR3 has 16 amino acids. CDR3 sequence: CASSRRTSASGNTIYF. The CDR3 DNA is TGTGCCAGCTCGCGAAGGACGTCCGCCTCTGGAAACACCATATATTTT.

The rearrangement joins TRBV6-5 to TRBJ2-7; 7 bases agree with TRBD2. The CDR3 contains 14 residues. Germline CDR1 and CDR2: MNHEY and SVGAGI. The V and J ends lost 6 bases and 6 bases, in that order; junction bases with no gene match: 11. The CDR3: CASRARREYPEQYF. The CDR3 DNA follows: TGTGCCAGCAGGGCTCGGCGGGAGTACCCCGAGCAGTACTTC.

This chain links TRBV5-6 with TRBJ2-7; 9 positions agree with TRBD1. With V trimmed by 1 base and J by 4 bases, 6 bases remained unmatched. Germline values: CDR1 SGHDT, CDR2 YYEEEE. This CDR3 region has 15 residues. The CDR3 here is CASSLLGQGLYEQYF. CDR3 bases: TGTGCCAGCAGCTTGTTGGGACAGGGACTATACGAGCAGTACTTC.

The CDR3 DNA sequence: TGTGCCAGCAGTTTAGGCGGACAGGCAGGGAACACTGAAGCTTTCTTT. The encoded protein is CASSLGGQAGNTEAFF. The V call is TRBV28, the J call TRBJ1-1, with 7 bases matching TRBD1. The trim removed 2 bases at V and 1 base at J, leaving 7 bases unmatched. The CDR3 runs to 16 residues. Germline-derived CDR1 and CDR2 are MDHEN and SYDVKM.

V is TRBV19 and J is TRBJ2-7, with no clear D. The CDR3 has 13 residues. Looked up from germline, CDR1 is LNHDA and CDR2 is SQIVND (reference sequence). V dropped 5 bases and J dropped 0 bases, with 8 bases sitting between them. CDR3 in amino acids: CASSDRGSYEQYF. In DNA, the CDR3 is TGTGCCAGTAGTGACCGCGGCTCCTACGAGCAGTACTTC.

The V and J genes are TRBV7-8 and TRBJ1-2; D is unclear. The V gene's germline CDR1 is SGHVS and CDR2 FQNEAQ. The germline V and J ends were trimmed by 4 bases and 5 bases, with 14 bases remaining between them. The CDR3 is 14 residues long. The CDR3 DNA reads TGTGCCAGCAGCTCAGGAACCGGCGATTATGGCTACACCTTC. It is translated as CASSSGTGDYGYTF.